One and the same sample provided the 20 T cell receptor beta chains below, sequenced in a study of T cell responses to AZD1222 COVID-19 vaccine. The table came from immunoSEQ multiplex PCR; TCRdb's copy has only in-frame clones and leaves some out. The data show some 120,000 clones, roughly 88% seen once. This specimen consisted of peripheral blood, obtained on day 0 of AZD1222 vaccination. The source is an adult in good health.

The genes are TRBV15 and TRBJ1-5; D not certain. The CDR3 contains 15 residues. The V gene lost 1 base and the J gene lost 3 bases, with 10 bases spanning the gap. Germline V gene data show CDR1 as LNHNV and CDR2 as YYDKDF (reference sequence). The CDR3 spells CATSRGAGNNQPQHF. DNA for the CDR3: TGTGCCACCAGCAGAGGGGCAGGCAACAATCAGCCCCAGCATTTT. The variable domain in full, with the rest retrieved from reference TRBV15 and TRBJ1-5, is DAMVIQNPRYQVTQFGKPVTLSCSQTLNHNVMYWYQQKSSQAPKLLFHYYDKDFNNEADTPDNFQSRRPNTSFCFLDIRSPGLGDTAMYLCATSRGAGNNQPQHFGDGTRLSIL.

This clone was recorded a few times. This rearrangement joins TRBV10-1 to TRBJ2-6; D uncertain. V dropped 2 bases and J dropped 2 bases, with 1 base sitting between them. CDR1 WNHNN and CDR2 SYGVQD come from the germline V gene (reference sequence). CDR3 size: 13 residues. The CDR3, as DNA: TGCGCCAGCAGTGAGCCTGGGGCCAACGTCCTGACTTTC. Protein: CASSEPGANVLTF.

This clone was recorded once. The J gene is TRBJ1-3, the V gene TRBV11-3; TRBD1 matches 7 bases. This CDR3 spans 14 amino acids. Germline V gene data show CDR1 as SGHNT and CDR2 as YENEEA. Germline trimming cut 4 bases from V and 2 bases from J; bases unmatched to any gene: 2. The DNA of the CDR3 is TGTGCCAGCAGCTCGCAGGGGGCTGGAAACACCATATATTTT. This encodes CASSSQGAGNTIYF. The whole variable domain, filled in from reference TRBV11-3 and TRBJ1-3, reads EAGVVQSPRYKIIEKKQPVAFWCNPISGHNTLYWYLQNLGQGPELLIRYENEEAVDDSQLPKDRFSAERLKGVDSTLKIQPAELGDSAVYLCASSSQGAGNTIYFGEGSWLTVV.

The chain joins TRBV4-3 to TRBJ1-2; 7 nucleotides align to TRBD1. Germline V gives CDR1 LGHNA, CDR2 YSLEER. The CDR3 covers 15 residues. The trim removed 1 base at V and 5 bases at J, leaving 7 bases unmatched. The CDR3 DNA reads as TGCGCCAGCAGCCAAGTCGGGACAGATATTTATGGCTACACCTTC. The encoded protein is CASSQVGTDIYGYTF.

The chain links TRBV29-1 to TRBJ1-2; maybe TRBD1 (5 bases). This CDR3 is built from 13 residues. Trimming removed 6 bases from V and 5 bases from J, with 16 bases in between. Germline V gene sequence: CDR1 SQVTM, CDR2 ANQGSEA. The CDR3 region has the DNA TGCAGCGTAGGGGTAGGGCCCGCGTATGGCTACACCTTC. Protein sequence: CSVGVGPAYGYTF.

The chain is built from TRBV2 and TRBJ2-3; D is unresolved. The CDR3 covers 13 residues. Germline values: CDR1 SNHLY, CDR2 FYNNEI. V lost 8 bases, J lost 3 bases, and 12 bases lay in between. The CDR3 sequence is CASQLLGTDTQYF. CDR3 nucleotide sequence: TGTGCCAGCCAATTGTTAGGGACAGATACGCAGTATTTT.

The J gene is TRBJ2-7, the V gene TRBV11-2; D possibly matches TRBD1 or TRBD2 (7 bases each). This CDR3 region has 17 residues. The germline V gene encodes CDR1 SGHAT and CDR2 FQNNGV. The ends were cut back, 7 bases at V and 6 bases at J, with 28 bases in the middle. The CDR3 region has the DNA TGTGCCAGCACCCCTAGGGGACAGCGGGGAATCGAAGGCGAGCAGTACTTC. It translates to CASTPRGQRGIEGEQYF.

The gene calls are TRBV12-3 or TRBV12-4 and TRBJ1-1; a weak D match, TRBD1 (6 bases). This CDR3 contains 12 residues. Deletions cut 5 bases from V and 3 bases from J, with 7 bases between. This chain's CDR3 is CASSQGYTEAFF. The CDR3 DNA is TGTGCCAGCAGTCAGGGGTACACTGAAGCTTTCTTT.

As concerns this clone: Its ends do not fully match the called genes, so a read error is possible. The chain carries TRBV4-1 and TRBJ1-2; D may be TRBD1 (6 bases). The CDR3 contains 15 residues. Germline lookup yields CDR1 MGHRA and CDR2 YSYEKL. The CDR3 DNA is TGCGCCAGCACCCAAGGGGGAGGCAGACACTATGGCTACACCTTC. Its translation: CASTQGGGRHYGYTF.

The chain combines TRBV28 with TRBJ1-5, with 8 bases lining up with TRBD1. The CDR3 spans 17 residues. Losses at the gene ends were 3 bases for V and 5 bases for J; bases not matched to a gene: 12. Germline-derived CDR1 and CDR2 are MDHEN and SYDVKM. The DNA of the CDR3 is TGTGCCAGCAGTTTGGGTCCCAACAGGGGGGGGTATCAGCCCCAGCATTTT. This gives the protein CASSLGPNRGGYQPQHF.

The CDR3: CASSLEVSTDTQYF. The CDR3 DNA reads as TGTGCCAGCAGCTTGGAGGTGAGCACAGATACGCAGTATTTT. The gene calls are TRBV5-4 and TRBJ2-3; no definite D call. Germline CDR1 SGHNT, CDR2 YYREEE (reference sequence). With 0 bases removed from V and 0 bases from J, the gap between germline ends came to 5 bases. The CDR3 is 14 residues long.

The chain couples TRBV6-2 or TRBV6-3 to TRBJ1-1; D is unclear. V lost 0 bases and J lost 11, with 10 bases in between. CDR1 MNHEY and CDR2 SVGEGT come from the germline V gene. There are 12 residues in the CDR3. DNA of the CDR3: TGTGCCAGCAGTTACTCGGGCCAACCCGCTTTCTTT. Amino acids: CASSYSGQPAFF.

The chain joins TRBV20-1 to TRBJ1-2; weak D call: TRBD1 (6 bases). Between the trimmed V and J ends, which lost 3 bases and 0 bases, there was a span of 11 bases. CDR1 and CDR2 from the germline V gene are DFQATT and SNEGSKA (reference sequence). The CDR3 runs 14 residues. Written as DNA, the CDR3 is TGCAGTGCTAGTCTCGACAGGACTAACTATGGCTACACCTTC. Protein sequence: CSASLDRTNYGYTF.

The chain has TRBV5-6 and TRBJ2-1; D is perhaps TRBD2 (6 bases). This CDR3 contains 15 residues. Looked up from germline, CDR1 is SGHDT and CDR2 is YYEEEE. V lost 4 bases and J 9 bases, leaving 20 bases between the germline ends. This CDR3 reads CASSPGLGLVVEQFF. The DNA for the CDR3 is TGTGCCAGCAGCCCGGGACTGGGTTTAGTGGTTGAGCAGTTCTTC.

By its share, this clone is medium-sized (0.01 to 0.1%). In nucleotides, the CDR3 is TGTGCCAGCACTCCGGGACAGAGACGCTACGAGCAGTACTTC. Translated: CASTPGQRRYEQYF. The V gene is TRBV27, the J gene TRBJ2-7; 7 nucleotides match TRBD1. Trimming took 7 bases from V and 3 from J; bases not matched to a gene: 9. In germline, CDR1 is MNHEY, CDR2 SMNVEV (reference sequence). CDR3 size: 14 residues.

V and J are TRBV19 and TRBJ1-3; no clear D. V was clipped by 5 bases and J by 0 bases, with 20 bases between them. The CDR3 has 18 amino acids. Germline V gene lookup returns CDR1 LNHDA and CDR2 SQIVND (reference sequence). The CDR3 nucleotides are TGTGCCAGTAGTCCCTCCCCCCGGGAGGCCCACTCTGGAAACACCATATATTTT. This translates into CASSPSPREAHSGNTIYF.

The chain recombines TRBV6-2 or TRBV6-3 with TRBJ1-5, with D unclear. The CDR3 spans 15 residues. V was clipped by 2 bases and J by 3 bases, with 11 bases between them. Germline-derived CDR1 and CDR2 are MNHEY and SVGEGT. In nucleotides, the CDR3 is TGTGCCAGCAGTTACCTCGGGCGGAACAATCAGCCCCAGCATTTT. Protein: CASSYLGRNNQPQHF.

The chain is built from TRBV10-3 and TRBJ2-7, with 8 bases matching TRBD2. V was pared by 8 bases and J by 2 bases, with 5 bases of the junction left unmatched. The CDR3 contains 13 residues. Germline V gene sequence: CDR1 ENHRY, CDR2 SYGVKD. The CDR3 region has the DNA TGTGCCATCGGAAGCGGGGGAACCTACGAGCAGTACTTC. Amino acids: CAIGSGGTYEQYF.

The chain is built from TRBV6-5 and TRBJ1-2; 7 nucleotides align to TRBD1. This CDR3 is 15 amino acids long. Germline V gene lookup returns CDR1 MNHEY and CDR2 SVGAGI. V dropped 5 bases and J dropped 6; count of bases not matched to a gene: 12. This CDR3 is CASSPPGTDRDGYTF. The CDR3 DNA follows: TGTGCCAGCAGTCCACCCGGGACAGACAGGGATGGCTACACCTTC.

The J gene is TRBJ2-1, the V gene TRBV10-2, with TRBD1 identical over 7 bases. The junction had 7 bases not matched to a gene; V was cut back by 3 bases and J by 5 bases. Looked up from germline, CDR1 is WSHSY and CDR2 is SAAADI. The CDR3 loop spans 15 amino acids. For the CDR3, the DNA is TGCGCCAGCAGTGATCCAGGGGGTATCCACAATGAGCAGTTCTTC. As protein: CASSDPGGIHNEQFF.